These 9 T cell receptor beta chains were all obtained from the same sample, sequenced in a study of shared clonotypes between healthy human individuals. Clones were read by immunoSEQ multiplex PCR, and TCRdb kept only the in-frame ones, dropping some. The sample has 950,000 to 1,100,000 clones, about three quarters seen once. The sample taken for sequencing was memory CD4+ T cells sorted from blood. Subset here: CD45RA-negative fraction. These receptors were collected from a man aged 18 to 35 in good health.

V gene TRBV13 combines with J gene TRBJ2-5; D call uncertain. Germline V gene sequence: CDR1 PRHDT, CDR2 FYEKMQ (reference sequence). This CDR3 has 13 residues. V dropped 5 bases and J dropped 5 bases, with 12 bases sitting between them. CDR3 residues: CASSTLGLETQYF. The CDR3 DNA reads as TGTGCCAGCAGCACCTTGGGGTTGGAGACCCAGTACTTC.

The chain joins TRBV28 to TRBJ1-2, with D hard to call. The CDR3 sequence is 14 residues long. Trimming left V 5 bases short and J 6 bases short, with 16 bases between. Germline V CDR1 and CDR2: MDHEN, SYDVKM. The CDR3 region has the DNA TGTGCCAGCAGTCTCCCTCAGTCGGGTAATGGCTACACCTTC. It codes for CASSLPQSGNGYTF.

The genes are TRBV4-2 and TRBJ1-1; D is unresolved. Germline V CDR1 and CDR2: LGHNA, YNFKEQ. The CDR3 loop spans 14 amino acids. The V end lost 1 base, the J end lost 8 bases, and 14 bases lay between the germline ends. The CDR3 loop reads CASSQVSGSVEAFF. The DNA of the CDR3 is TGTGCCAGCAGCCAAGTTTCGGGGAGCGTCGAAGCTTTCTTT.

Note on this clone: Germline and junction disagree at one end, which may indicate a read error. The chain links TRBV6-6 to TRBJ2-7; D unresolved. Germline-derived CDR1 and CDR2 are MNHNY and SVGAGI (reference sequence). The CDR3 covers 9 residues. The CDR3 loop reads CASSPRKNF. In DNA, the CDR3 is TGTGCCAGCAGCCCTAGGAAGAACTTC.

This clone was seen more than once but under ten times. This chain links TRBV5-6 with TRBJ1-5, with D maybe TRBD1 (6 bases). This CDR3 has 15 residues. Germline values: CDR1 SGHDT, CDR2 YYEEEE. With 1 base removed from V and 3 bases from J, the gap between germline ends came to 11 bases. This CDR3 reads CASSLTTGDNQPQHF. The CDR3 region has the DNA TGTGCCAGCAGCTTGACGACAGGTGACAATCAGCCCCAGCATTTT.

This sequence joins TRBV7-3 and TRBJ2-6, with D perhaps matching TRBD1 (6 bases). The germline V gene has CDR1 SGHTA and CDR2 FQGTGA. This CDR3 spans 13 amino acids. V was trimmed by 5 bases and J by 13 bases, leaving 15 bases between them. The CDR3 region has the DNA TGTGCCAGCAGCCCCTGGACAGCCGGAGTCCTGACTTTC. Amino acid sequence: CASSPWTAGVLTF.

This chain uses TRBV15 with TRBJ1-2, with a possible D match to TRBD1 (6 bases). Germline values: CDR1 LNHNV, CDR2 YYDKDF (reference sequence). This CDR3 is 14 amino acids long. Trimming shortened V by 6 bases and J by 0 bases, and 11 bases separated the two germline ends. DNA of the CDR3: TGTGCCACCAGTACGGAGGGGGCTAACTATGGCTACACCTTC. It codes for CATSTEGANYGYTF.

The table lists this clone with a count of one. At one boundary the junction diverges from the germline segment, which might be a read error. V gene TRBV7-9 combines with J gene TRBJ2-7, with D possibly being TRBD1 (5 bases). CDR1 and CDR2 from the germline V gene are SEHNR and FQNEAQ (reference sequence). The CDR3 spans 11 residues. The CDR3: CASSFSDSLRF. DNA for the CDR3: TGTGCCAGCAGCTTTTCTGACAGTCTTCGCTTC.

There are many counts of this clone. The rearrangement uses TRBV30 and TRBJ2-7, with 7 bases matching TRBD2. Germline assignment: CDR1 GTSNPN and CDR2 SVGIG (reference sequence). Trimming at V came to 0 bases and at J to 6 bases, leaving 2 bases not matched to a gene. This CDR3 comprises 12 residues. The CDR3 coding sequence is TGTGCCTGGAGTGTACGGGGGGTCGAGCAGTACTTC. Amino acids: CAWSVRGVEQYF.